The 23 T cell receptor beta chains in this list originate from one sample, sequenced in a study of T cell repertoires in cytomegalovirus infection. TCRdb re-called the reads through MiXCR, storing one row per CDR3 protein. The repertoire consists of under 600,000 distinct CDR3 sequences, with about 15% occurring once and the leading ten covering roughly a quarter. The sample consisted of CD8+ T cells from PBMCs. Receptors originate from a human donor in good health (CMV status not recorded). Some clones in this sample may be carry-over from other donors' samples.

This clonotype was counted a few times. The rearrangement links TRBV11-2 to TRBJ2-1, with D maybe TRBD1 (6 bases). Trimming stripped 3 bases from V and 6 bases from J, with 12 bases between. Germline V gene lookup returns CDR1 SGHAT and CDR2 FQNNGV. CDR3 length: 14 amino acids. The CDR3 spells CASSFNRDGNEQFF. The CDR3 region has the DNA TGTGCCAGCAGCTTTAACAGGGATGGCAATGAGCAGTTCTTC.

This clonotype was counted ten times or more. CDR3 bases: TGTGCCAGCAGTTCGAGTAGCGGGGCTAAATCCTACGAGCAGTACTTC. This encodes CASSSSSGAKSYEQYF. The chain links TRBV12-3 or TRBV12-4 to TRBJ2-7; 8 bases line up with TRBD2. The CDR3 covers 16 residues. The J segment lost 1 base and the V segment lost 4 bases, leaving 9 bases of the junction unmatched.

Concerning this clonotype: This may come from a read error, since a much larger clone is one base off. V is TRBV19 and J is TRBJ2-2, with a possible D match to TRBD2 (6 bases). The CDR3 has 14 residues. CDR1 and CDR2 from the germline V gene are LNHDA and SQIVND (reference sequence). Here the CDR3 reads CASCIGGAVGELFF. The DNA of the CDR3 is TGTGCCAGTTGTATAGGAGGGGCGGTCGGGGAGCTGTTTTTT. Together with reference TRBV19 and TRBJ2-2, the CDR3 gives the full variable domain: DGGITQSPKYLFRKEGQNVTLSCEQNLNHDAMYWYRQDPGQGLRLIYYSQIVNDFQKGDIAEGYSVSREKKESFPLTVTSAQKNPTAFYLCASCIGGAVGELFFGEGSRLTVL.

The J gene is TRBJ2-5, the V gene TRBV4-1, with 12 bases that match TRBD2. J lost 0 bases, V lost 4 bases, and 9 bases had no gene match. The CDR3 sequence is 18 residues long. Germline V CDR1 and CDR2: MGHRA, YSYEKL. Here the CDR3 reads CASSLRASGGADQETQYF. DNA of the CDR3: TGCGCCAGCAGCCTCCGGGCTAGCGGGGGGGCGGACCAAGAGACCCAGTACTTC.

A few counts support this clonotype. V is TRBV10-3 and J is TRBJ2-7; TRBD1 agrees at 10 bases. The CDR3 consists of 14 residues. Germline CDR1 reads ENHRY; CDR2 reads SYGVKD. V trimming: 7 bases; J trimming: 2 bases; junction bases outside the gene matches: 5. The CDR3 DNA sequence: TGTGCCATCAATGGACAGGGGGAAACCTACGAGCAGTACTTC. Translation: CAINGQGETYEQYF.

This clonotype was observed at least ten times. CDR3 nucleotide sequence: TGTGCCAGCAGTTTAAATAGGGAATACGAGCAGTACTTC. This sequence encodes CASSLNREYEQYF. The rearrangement links TRBV27 to TRBJ2-7; no clear D. Germline V gene lookup returns CDR1 MNHEY and CDR2 SMNVEV (reference sequence). The CDR3 length is 13 residues. Trimming took off 2 bases at V and 4 bases at J, with 9 bases between the two ends.

This clonotype was detected a few times. The chain joins TRBV13 to TRBJ1-4, with 8 bases fitting TRBD1. V lost 4 bases, J lost 8 bases, and 12 bases stayed unmatched. Germline values: CDR1 PRHDT, CDR2 FYEKMQ (reference sequence). The CDR3 consists of 16 residues. The CDR3: CASSSTGGGSTEKLFF. The CDR3 nucleotides are TGTGCCAGCAGCTCCACAGGGGGTGGGAGTACGGAAAAACTGTTTTTT.

This clonotype was picked up many times. The chain uses TRBV5-5 and TRBJ1-4; unclear D gene. The CDR3 loop spans 11 amino acids. CDR1 and CDR2 (germline): SGHKS, YYEKEE (reference sequence). V shed 3 bases and J shed 7 bases, with 4 bases lying between them. CDR3 sequence: CASSSGEKLFF. The CDR3 nucleotides read TGTGCCAGCAGCTCAGGTGAAAAACTGTTTTTT. The variable domain in full, completed from reference TRBV5-5 and TRBJ1-4, reads DAGVTQSPTHLIKTRGQQVTLRCSPISGHKSVSWYQQVLGQGPQFIFQYYEKEERGRGNFPDRFSARQFPNYSSELNVNALLLGDSALYLCASSSGEKLFFGSGTQLSVL.

This clonotype was counted at least ten times. The V gene is TRBV6-2 or TRBV6-3, the J gene TRBJ1-1, with D unclear. The CDR3 is made up of 12 amino acids. The ends were cut back, 8 bases at V and 4 bases at J, with 11 bases in the middle. Per the germline V gene, CDR1 is MNHEY and CDR2 is SVGEGT. The CDR3: CASGSEGTEAFF. In DNA form, the CDR3 reads TGTGCCAGCGGCTCGGAAGGCACTGAAGCTTTCTTT.

This clonotype has at least ten counts. The chain is built from TRBV5-1 and TRBJ2-7, with TRBD2 matching over 8 bases. Germline CDR1 SGHRS, CDR2 YFSETQ. This CDR3 comprises 15 residues. V lost 4 bases, J lost 1 base, and 7 bases stayed unmatched. CDR3 protein: CASSPPGGFSYEQYF. The CDR3 nucleotides read TGCGCCAGCAGCCCCCCGGGGGGGTTTTCCTACGAGCAGTACTTC.

This clonotype was counted many times. The V call is TRBV6-1, the J call TRBJ2-6; the D gene is possibly TRBD2 (6 bases). With 8 bases removed from V and 0 bases from J, the gap between germline ends came to 17 bases. The CDR3 runs to 17 residues. Germline V gene sequence: CDR1 MNHNS, CDR2 SASEGT. The CDR3 sequence: CASETGLLLSGANVLTF. The CDR3, as DNA: TGTGCCAGCGAAACGGGACTTTTACTCTCTGGGGCCAACGTCCTGACTTTC.

This clonotype was found a few times. This chain uses TRBV20-1 with TRBJ2-2, with TRBD2 as a possible D gene (7 bases). The CDR3 runs 15 residues. Deletions cut 3 bases from V and 5 bases from J, with 16 bases between. Per germline, CDR1 DFQATT and CDR2 SNEGSKA (reference sequence). The CDR3 loop reads CSASKGGAPTGELFF. CDR3 bases: TGCAGTGCTAGTAAGGGGGGGGCTCCAACCGGGGAGCTGTTTTTT.

This clonotype was counted many times. The chain combines TRBV7-2 with TRBJ1-2; D is undetermined. CDR3 length: 13 amino acids. CDR1 is SGHTA and CDR2 is FQGNSA in the germline V gene. The ends were cut back, 5 bases at V and 8 bases at J, with 15 bases in the middle. CDR3 loop: CASSGDLEGGYTF. In DNA, the CDR3 is TGTGCCAGCAGCGGGGATCTGGAAGGGGGCTACACCTTC.

This clonotype was recorded many times. The CDR3 bases are TGTGCCAGCAGCTTTGCCTTACGGACAGGCTCTGGAGAGACCCAGTACTTC. Translation gives CASSFALRTGSGETQYF. The chain couples TRBV7-9 to TRBJ2-5; 7 positions agree with TRBD1. Germline V lookup: CDR1 SEHNR, CDR2 FQNEAQ (reference sequence). This CDR3 comprises 17 residues. With V trimmed by 3 bases and J by 4 bases, 14 bases remained unmatched.

This clonotype was seen just once. One base away lies a much larger clone, so this may be a sequencing read error. The chain has TRBV12-3 or TRBV12-4 and TRBJ2-5; the D gene is possibly TRBD1 (6 bases). The CDR3 is 14 amino acids. The CDR3, as DNA: TGTGCCAGCACGTACAGGGCTCCCCAAGAGAACCAGTACTTC. Amino acid sequence: CASTYRAPQENQYF.

This clonotype was observed at least ten times. J is TRBJ1-1 and V is TRBV7-9, with D maybe TRBD1 (6 bases). Trimming took off 5 bases at V and 4 bases at J, with 11 bases between the two ends. Germline assignment: CDR1 SEHNR and CDR2 FQNEAQ (reference sequence). The CDR3 extends over 13 amino acids. The CDR3 nucleotides read TGTGCCAGCAGCCCACAGGGCGGCACTGAAGCTTTCTTT. Encoded protein: CASSPQGGTEAFF.

The chain is built from TRBV19 and TRBJ2-7, with D perhaps matching TRBD1 (5 bases). The CDR3 is 12 amino acids. Trimming left V 8 bases short and J 6 bases short, with 14 bases between. Germline V gene lookup returns CDR1 LNHDA and CDR2 SQIVND (reference sequence). In DNA form, the CDR3 reads TGTGCCAGTGGGGCAGGGCTCGGCGAGCAGTACTTC. Protein product: CASGAGLGEQYF.

This clonotype was detected many times. The rearrangement uses TRBV7-2 and TRBJ2-7; D is possibly TRBD2 (6 bases). This CDR3 spans 15 amino acids. Looked up from germline, CDR1 is SGHTA and CDR2 is FQGNSA. Trimming shortened V by 1 base and J by 2 bases, and 12 bases separated the two germline ends. The CDR3 region is CASSLVGGPAYEQYF. In nucleotides, the CDR3 is TGTGCCAGCAGCTTAGTGGGGGGTCCCGCCTACGAGCAGTACTTC.

Points on this clonotype: Given a much more abundant clone one base away, this may be a read error. The chain employs TRBV9 and TRBJ1-1; the D is unclear. This CDR3 is built from 14 residues. V was cut by 0 bases and J by 1 base, with 7 bases left in between. The germline V gene encodes CDR1 SGDLS and CDR2 YYNGEE. The CDR3: CASSVAEGNTEAFF. DNA for the CDR3: TGTGCCAGCAGCGTAGCTGAGGGGAACACTGAAGCTTTCTTT.

This clonotype showed up many times. This rearrangement joins TRBV7-8 to TRBJ2-7; D perhaps matches TRBD2 (6 bases). V was clipped by 1 base and J by 4 bases, with 11 bases between them. Germline CDR1 is SGHVS and CDR2 is FQNEAQ. CDR3 size: 14 residues. CDR3 amino acids: CASSLGRGAYEQYF. CDR3 sequence (DNA): TGTGCCAGCAGCTTAGGGCGGGGCGCTTACGAGCAGTACTTC. The whole variable domain, filled in from reference TRBV7-8 and TRBJ2-7, reads GAGVSQSPRYKVAKRGQDVALRCDPISGHVSLFWYQQALGQGPEFLTYFQNEAQLDKSGLPSDRFFAERPEGSVSTLKIQRTQQEDSAVYLCASSLGRGAYEQYFGPGTRLTVT.

This clonotype was seen at least ten times. V usage is TRBV6-5 and J usage is TRBJ1-1; 7 nucleotides match TRBD1. V lost 4 bases, J lost 4 bases, and 6 bases stayed unmatched. Germline V CDR1 and CDR2: MNHEY, SVGAGI. This CDR3 is built from 14 residues. Here the CDR3 DNA reads TGTGCCAGCAGTTTAAGCAGGGGGAGCACTGAAGCTTTCTTT. Translating it yields CASSLSRGSTEAFF.

There are a few counts of this clonotype. The chain combines TRBV7-3 with TRBJ1-2; D is perhaps TRBD1 (5 bases). Germline loops: CDR1 SGHTA, CDR2 FQGTGA. The CDR3 is made up of 13 amino acids. The V and J ends lost 3 bases and 8 bases respectively, with 13 bases between them. The DNA of the CDR3 is TGTGCCAGCAGCTTTACGGGGGTGGACGGCTACACCTTC. Translating it yields CASSFTGVDGYTF.

The table lists this clonotype with many counts. The chain has TRBV7-9 and TRBJ2-3; 7 bases match TRBD1. The V gene end was trimmed by 5 bases and the J gene end by 3 bases; junction bases not matched to a gene: 11. CDR3 size: 16 residues. The V gene's germline CDR1 is SEHNR and CDR2 FQNEAQ (reference sequence). The CDR3 bases are TGTGCCAGCAGCCCAGTTACGGGGACAGAGACAGATACGCAGTATTTT. Encoded protein: CASSPVTGTETDTQYF.